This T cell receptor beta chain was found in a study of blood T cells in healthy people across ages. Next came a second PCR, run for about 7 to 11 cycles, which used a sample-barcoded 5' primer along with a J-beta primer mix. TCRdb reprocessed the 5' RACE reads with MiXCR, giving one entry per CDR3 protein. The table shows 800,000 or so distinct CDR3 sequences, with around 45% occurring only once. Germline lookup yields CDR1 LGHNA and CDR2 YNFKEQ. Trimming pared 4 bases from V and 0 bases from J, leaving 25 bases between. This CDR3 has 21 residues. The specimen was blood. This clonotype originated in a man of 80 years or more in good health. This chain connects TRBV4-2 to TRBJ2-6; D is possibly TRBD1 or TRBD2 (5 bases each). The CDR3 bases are TGTGCCAGCAGCCGTTGGGACCTACGGTCCGAAGACGTCTCTGGGGCCAACGTCCTGACTTTC. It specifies CASSRWDLRSEDVSGANVLTF.